This T cell receptor beta chain was retrieved from a study of post-analysis software for immune sequencing data. TCR beta cDNA libraries had unique molecular identifiers. Researchers reported 400,000 to 600,000 cDNA molecules coming from around 1 to 9.1 million T cells. One entry per CDR3 protein, called by TCRdb with MiXCR from the PCR reads. This sample has some 700,000 distinct CDR3 sequences, with 55% to 70% found just once. This clonotype has just a few counts. Its specificity is unknown. General study findings and limits: The study found significantly lower normalized Chao1 diversity in multiple sclerosis patients than in controls.

This receptor was obtained from a girl aged 2 to 9 with multiple sclerosis. Sequencing used blood.

The chain's CDR3 is CSARDGGRGNTQYF. The CDR3 nucleotides read TGCAGTGCTAGAGATGGGGGCAGGGGGAATACGCAGTATTTT. This chain connects TRBV20-1 to TRBJ2-3, with 7 nucleotides matching TRBD1. Trimming took 0 bases from V and 7 from J; bases not matched to a gene: 7. Germline V gene data show CDR1 as DFQATT and CDR2 as SNEGSKA (reference sequence). This CDR3 has 14 residues.